The sequence of this TCR beta chain was determined in a study of blood T cell repertoires in COVID-19. Turning to the study itself: T cells, B-cell-depleted T cells, or PBMCs supplied cDNA or gDNA.

Libraries were prepared by immunoSEQ multiplex PCR; TCRdb keeps only in-frame clonotypes and omits some of them. The data show about 68,000 clones, 86% seen once. Sequencing was done on a sample of peripheral blood. The TCR sequence derives from a man older than 75 with COVID-19, enrolled during active disease.

CDR3 region: CASSSDRSYGYTF. As DNA, the CDR3 is TGTGCCAGCAGTTCCGACAGGAGTTATGGCTACACCTTC. V is TRBV12-3 or TRBV12-4 and J is TRBJ1-2, with D tentatively TRBD1 (6 bases). Trimming removed 4 bases at V and 5 bases at J, with 11 bases between. This CDR3 has 13 residues.